This T cell receptor beta chain was identified in a study of cytomegalovirus exposure and HLA in healthy donors. Points on this clone: Its antigen is not known.

Assay used: immunoSEQ multiplex PCR; TCRdb lists only in-frame clones, some missing. This table has 90,000 to 150,000 clones, roughly 90% appearing once. Study observations and caveats: High specificity and sensitivity for cytomegalovirus status were reported for the classifier.

The CDR3 is 12 residues long. The germline V gene encodes CDR1 GTSNPN and CDR2 SVGIG (reference sequence). V gave up 4 bases and J gave up 2 bases, with 7 bases separating them. This rearrangement joins TRBV30 to TRBJ2-3; maybe TRBD1 (6 bases). The TCR sequence derives from a woman between 18 and 29 years old in good health and CMV-seropositive. The sample taken for sequencing was PBMCs. The CDR3 sequence: CAWNRDTDTQYF. The CDR3 region has the DNA TGTGCCTGGAACAGGGACACAGATACGCAGTATTTT.